This TCR beta chain was sequenced during a study of blood T cell repertoires in COVID-19. Across the study: COVID-19 samples, acute and convalescent, were from the United States, Italy and Spain. T cells, B-cell-depleted T cells, or PBMCs supplied cDNA or gDNA.

The sample holds one count of this clone. Original processing methods: Estimates of nucleated cell counts were drawn from the amplification of reference gene primers. Clones were read by immunoSEQ multiplex PCR, and TCRdb kept only the in-frame ones, dropping some. That table is the source of V, J and clone size, and D and trimming were worked out from the DNA. The data contain 140,000 to 150,000 clones, roughly 87% of them singletons. This receptor was identified in a man aged 65 to 79 with acute or convalescent COVID-19. The material sequenced was peripheral blood.

CDR3 loop: CASSSTSGSYEQYF. The CDR3 DNA reads as TGTGCCAGCAGTTCGACTAGCGGCTCCTACGAGCAGTACTTC. The chain links TRBV27 to TRBJ2-7; the match to TRBD2 covers 9 bases. Per the germline V gene, CDR1 is MNHEY and CDR2 is SMNVEV (reference sequence). The CDR3 sequence is 14 residues long. V lost 4 bases and J lost 0; bases outside the gene matches: 1.